This T cell receptor (beta chain) appears in the sequencing data of a study of blood T cell repertoires in COVID-19. In the study's own analysis: Researchers report that nucleated cell counts were estimated from reference gene primer amplification. The assay was immunoSEQ multiplex PCR, and TCRdb's table has in-frame clones only and misses some. That table gives V, J and clone size, and the DNA gave D and trimming. The table lists 150,000 to 200,000 clones, over 75% of them singletons. Self-reported history from a screening survey and questionnaire set each donor's cohort. Each recovered donor of Cohort 3 presented with two negative PCRs, clearance, or symptom resolution. Germline V CDR1 and CDR2: LGHNA, YSLEER. The length of the CDR3 is 17 residues. The J segment lost 5 bases and the V segment lost 0 bases, leaving 9 bases of the junction unmatched.

This clonotype was sampled from a woman aged 18-29 years who had recovered from COVID-19. This chain connects TRBV4-3 to TRBJ2-3, with TRBD2 matching 9 bases. The sequenced material came from PBMCs or T cells enriched from blood (not recorded which). As DNA, the CDR3 is TGCGCCAGCAGCCAAGAAAGAGTTGCGGGGGGGTTAGATACGCAGTATTTT. Protein: CASSQERVAGGLDTQYF.